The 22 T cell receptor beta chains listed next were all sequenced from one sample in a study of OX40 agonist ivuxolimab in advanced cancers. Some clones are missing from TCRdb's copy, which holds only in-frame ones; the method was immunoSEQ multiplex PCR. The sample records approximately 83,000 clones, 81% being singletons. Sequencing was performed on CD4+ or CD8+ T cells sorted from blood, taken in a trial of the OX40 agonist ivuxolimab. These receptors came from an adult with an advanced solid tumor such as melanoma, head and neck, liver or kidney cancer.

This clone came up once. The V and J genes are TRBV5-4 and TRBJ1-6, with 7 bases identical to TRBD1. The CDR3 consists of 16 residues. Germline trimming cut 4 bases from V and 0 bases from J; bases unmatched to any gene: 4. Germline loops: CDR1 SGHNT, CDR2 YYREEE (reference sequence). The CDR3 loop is CASSLGQVSYNSPLHF. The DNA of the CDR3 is TGTGCCAGCAGCCTCGGACAGGTCTCCTATAATTCACCCCTCCACTTT.

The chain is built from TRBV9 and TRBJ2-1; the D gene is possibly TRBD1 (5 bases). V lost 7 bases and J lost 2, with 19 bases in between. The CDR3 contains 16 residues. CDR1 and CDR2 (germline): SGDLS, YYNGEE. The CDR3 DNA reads TGTGCCAGCTCCCCACAGGCGGCGGCGGCCTACAATGAGCAGTTCTTC. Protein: CASSPQAAAAYNEQFF.

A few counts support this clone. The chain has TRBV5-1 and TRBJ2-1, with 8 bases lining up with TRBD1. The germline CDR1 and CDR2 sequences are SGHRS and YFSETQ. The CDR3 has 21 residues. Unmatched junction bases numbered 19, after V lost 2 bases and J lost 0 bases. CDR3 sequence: CASSLRTGLRTQLSSYNEQFF. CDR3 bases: TGCGCCAGCAGCTTAAGGACAGGGCTGCGCACCCAATTGAGCTCCTACAATGAGCAGTTCTTC. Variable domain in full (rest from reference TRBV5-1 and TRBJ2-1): KAGVTQTPRYLIKTRGQQVTLSCSPISGHRSVSWYQQTPGQGLQFLFEYFSETQRNKGNFPGRFSGRQFSNSRSEMNVSTLELGDSALYLCASSLRTGLRTQLSSYNEQFFGPGTRLTVL.

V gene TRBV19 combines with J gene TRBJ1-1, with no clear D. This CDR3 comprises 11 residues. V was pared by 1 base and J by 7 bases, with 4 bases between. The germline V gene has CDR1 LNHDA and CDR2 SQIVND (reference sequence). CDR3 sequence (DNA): TGTGCCAGTAGTATAGGGGGTGAAGCTTTCTTT. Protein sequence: CASSIGGEAFF.

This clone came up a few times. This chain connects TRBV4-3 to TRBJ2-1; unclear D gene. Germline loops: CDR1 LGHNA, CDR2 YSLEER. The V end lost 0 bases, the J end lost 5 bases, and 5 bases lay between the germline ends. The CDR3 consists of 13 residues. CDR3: CASSQELDNEQFF. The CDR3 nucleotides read TGCGCCAGCAGCCAAGAACTCGACAATGAGCAGTTCTTC.

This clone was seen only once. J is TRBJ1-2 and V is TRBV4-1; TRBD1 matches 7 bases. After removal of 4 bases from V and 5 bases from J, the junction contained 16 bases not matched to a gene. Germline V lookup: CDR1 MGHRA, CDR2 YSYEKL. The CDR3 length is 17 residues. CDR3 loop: CASSPQRGRKKDYGYTF. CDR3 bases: TGCGCCAGCAGCCCACAGAGGGGGCGGAAAAAAGATTATGGCTACACCTTC.

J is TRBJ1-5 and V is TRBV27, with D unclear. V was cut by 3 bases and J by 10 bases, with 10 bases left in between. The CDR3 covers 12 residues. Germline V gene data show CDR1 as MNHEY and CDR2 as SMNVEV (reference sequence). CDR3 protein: CASSLREEPQHF. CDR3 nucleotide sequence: TGTGCCAGCAGTTTGAGGGAGGAACCCCAGCATTTT.

In DNA, the CDR3 is TGTGCCAGCAGCCGACGAGGGGGGGTAAACACTGAAGCTTTCTTT. Amino acid sequence: CASSRRGGVNTEAFF. The rearrangement links TRBV7-9 to TRBJ1-1, with a possible D match to TRBD1 (6 bases). V shed 5 bases and J shed 2 bases, with 15 bases lying between them. In germline, CDR1 is SEHNR, CDR2 FQNEAQ (reference sequence). This CDR3 spans 15 amino acids.

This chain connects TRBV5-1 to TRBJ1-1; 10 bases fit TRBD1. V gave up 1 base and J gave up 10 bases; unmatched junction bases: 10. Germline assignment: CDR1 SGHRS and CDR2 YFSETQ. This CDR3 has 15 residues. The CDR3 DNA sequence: TGCGCCAGCAGCTTGTTGGGGACAGGGGTTTTTCGAGCTTTCTTT. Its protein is CASSLLGTGVFRAFF.

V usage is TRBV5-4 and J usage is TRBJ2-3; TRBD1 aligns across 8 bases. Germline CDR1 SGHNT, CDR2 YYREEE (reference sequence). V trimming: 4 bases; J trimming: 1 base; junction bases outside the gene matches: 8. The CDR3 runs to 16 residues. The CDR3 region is CASSRGQARGTDTQYF. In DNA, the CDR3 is TGTGCCAGCAGCCGGGGACAGGCGCGGGGCACAGATACGCAGTATTTT.

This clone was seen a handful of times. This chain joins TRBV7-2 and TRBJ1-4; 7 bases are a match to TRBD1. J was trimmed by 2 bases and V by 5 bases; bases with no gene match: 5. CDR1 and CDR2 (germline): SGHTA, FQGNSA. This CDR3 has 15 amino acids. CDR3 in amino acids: CASSEQGMTNEKLFF. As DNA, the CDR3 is TGTGCCAGCAGCGAACAGGGGATGACTAATGAAAAACTGTTTTTT.

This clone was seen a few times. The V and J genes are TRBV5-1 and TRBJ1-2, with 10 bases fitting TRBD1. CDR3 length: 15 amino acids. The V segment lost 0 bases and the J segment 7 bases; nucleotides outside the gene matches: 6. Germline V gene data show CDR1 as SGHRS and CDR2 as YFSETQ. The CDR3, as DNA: TGCGCCAGCAGCTTGGCGGGGACAGGGGTCGCTGGCTACACCTTC. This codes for CASSLAGTGVAGYTF.

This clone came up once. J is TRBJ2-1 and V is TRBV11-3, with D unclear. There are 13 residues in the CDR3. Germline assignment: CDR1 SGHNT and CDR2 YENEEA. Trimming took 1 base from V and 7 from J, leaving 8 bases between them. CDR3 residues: CASSLVGVNEQFF. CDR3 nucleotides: TGTGCCAGCAGCTTAGTTGGCGTAAATGAGCAGTTCTTC.

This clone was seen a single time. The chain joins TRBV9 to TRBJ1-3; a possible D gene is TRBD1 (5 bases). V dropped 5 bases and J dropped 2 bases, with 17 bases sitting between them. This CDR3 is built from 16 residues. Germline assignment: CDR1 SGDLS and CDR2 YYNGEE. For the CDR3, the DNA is TGTGCCAGCAGTGTGGGGACCGGAGAGGCTGGAAACACCATATATTTT. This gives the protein CASSVGTGEAGNTIYF.

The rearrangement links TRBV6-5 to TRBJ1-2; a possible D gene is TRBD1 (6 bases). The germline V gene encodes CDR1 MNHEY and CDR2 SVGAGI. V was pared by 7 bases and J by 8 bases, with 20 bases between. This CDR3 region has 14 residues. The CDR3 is CASIGGGLVGGYTF. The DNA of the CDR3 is TGTGCCAGCATAGGCGGGGGCCTCGTGGGAGGCTACACCTTC.

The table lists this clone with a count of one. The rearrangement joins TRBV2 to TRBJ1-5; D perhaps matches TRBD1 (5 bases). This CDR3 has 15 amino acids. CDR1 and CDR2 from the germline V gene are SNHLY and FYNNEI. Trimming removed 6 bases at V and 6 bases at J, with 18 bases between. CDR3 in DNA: TGTGCCAGCAGACTACAGGCACAATGGGGTCAGCCCCAGCATTTT. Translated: CASRLQAQWGQPQHF.

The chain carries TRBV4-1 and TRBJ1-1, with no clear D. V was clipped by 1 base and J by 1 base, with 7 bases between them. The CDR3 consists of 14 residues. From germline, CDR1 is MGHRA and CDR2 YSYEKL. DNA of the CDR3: TGCGCCAGCAGCCAAGGGCGGTGGAACACTGAAGCTTTCTTT. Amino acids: CASSQGRWNTEAFF.

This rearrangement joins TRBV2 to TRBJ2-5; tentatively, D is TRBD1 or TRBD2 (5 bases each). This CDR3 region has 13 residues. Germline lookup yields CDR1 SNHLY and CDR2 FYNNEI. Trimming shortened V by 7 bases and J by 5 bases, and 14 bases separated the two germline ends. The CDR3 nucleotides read TGTGCCAGCACCGGGACGCTTGGGGAGACCCAGTACTTC. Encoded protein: CASTGTLGETQYF.

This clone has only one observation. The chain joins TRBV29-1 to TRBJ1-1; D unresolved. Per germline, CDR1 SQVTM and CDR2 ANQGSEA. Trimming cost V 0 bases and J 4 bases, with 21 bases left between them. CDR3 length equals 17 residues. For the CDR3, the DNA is TGCAGCGTTGAAGACGGGGAGGAGTGGAAGGTGGGCACTGAAGCTTTCTTT. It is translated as CSVEDGEEWKVGTEAFF.

In DNA, the CDR3 is TGTGCCAGCTCTAATCGCGGGTTCACAGATACGCAGTATTTT. Encoded protein: CASSNRGFTDTQYF. The V call is TRBV6-6, the J call TRBJ2-3; the D gene is possibly TRBD2 (5 bases). V shed 8 bases and J shed 2 bases, with 14 bases lying between them. The germline V gene encodes CDR1 MNHNY and CDR2 SVGAGI (reference sequence). The CDR3 loop spans 14 amino acids.

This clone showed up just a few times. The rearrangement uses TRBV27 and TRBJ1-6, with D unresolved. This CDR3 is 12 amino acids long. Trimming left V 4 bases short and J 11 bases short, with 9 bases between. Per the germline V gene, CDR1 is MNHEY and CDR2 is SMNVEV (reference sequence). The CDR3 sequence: CASSSPRAPLHF. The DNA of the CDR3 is TGTGCCAGCAGTTCCCCGAGGGCACCCCTCCACTTT.

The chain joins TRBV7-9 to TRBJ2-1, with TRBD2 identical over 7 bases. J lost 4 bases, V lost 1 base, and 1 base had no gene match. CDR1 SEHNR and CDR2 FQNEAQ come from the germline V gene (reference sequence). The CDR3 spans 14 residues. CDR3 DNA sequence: TGTGCCAGCAGCTTAGGGACTAGTTACAATGAGCAGTTCTTC. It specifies CASSLGTSYNEQFF.